The 11 T cell receptor beta chains reported below all come from one sample, sequenced in a study of T cell repertoires in ileal Crohn's disease. The data were produced by immunoSEQ multiplex PCR, yet TCRdb's version contains in-frame clones alone and is incomplete. This sample has tens of thousands of clones; roughly 89% occur once, and the top ten carry roughly 2%. As to time point: neoterminal ileum biopsy at postoperative endoscopy, about 6 months after surgery. Sequencing was done on a sample of ileal tissue. Receptor source: an adult with Crohn's disease.

This clone came up many times. The chain joins TRBV7-9 to TRBJ1-2; no definite D call. With 5 bases removed from V and 8 bases from J, the gap between germline ends came to 21 bases. CDR1 and CDR2 from the germline V gene are SEHNR and FQNEAQ (reference sequence). The length of the CDR3 is 15 residues. The CDR3, as DNA: TGTGCCAGCAGCCAGACCGGGCCGGCCTCGGGGGGCTACACCTTC. Encoded protein: CASSQTGPASGGYTF.

The chain carries TRBV5-1 and TRBJ2-2, with 7 bases matching TRBD2. The V segment lost 5 bases and the J segment 3 bases; nucleotides outside the gene matches: 10. The CDR3 length is 16 residues. Germline values: CDR1 SGHRS, CDR2 YFSETQ. This CDR3 is CASRTGLAEHTGELFF. The CDR3 coding sequence is TGCGCCAGCAGGACGGGGCTAGCGGAGCACACCGGGGAGCTGTTTTTT.

The chain uses TRBV2 and TRBJ2-7; 10 bases fit TRBD1. The V gene's germline CDR1 is SNHLY and CDR2 FYNNEI. This CDR3 is 15 amino acids long. The V gene end was trimmed by 6 bases and the J gene end by 4 bases; junction bases not matched to a gene: 9. CDR3 in amino acids: CASRAAGTGDYEQYV. The CDR3 nucleotides are TGTGCCAGCAGAGCAGCCGGGACAGGGGATTACGAGCAGTACGTC.

V and J are TRBV7-9 and TRBJ1-1; unclear D gene. The germline gives CDR1 SEHNR, CDR2 FQNEAQ (reference sequence). The CDR3 extends over 12 amino acids. The V end was cut by 3 bases, the J end by 3 bases, with 5 bases between. The CDR3 sequence: CASSFPYTEAFF. CDR3 nucleotides: TGTGCCAGCAGCTTCCCCTACACTGAAGCTTTCTTT.

The V gene is TRBV5-6, the J gene TRBJ2-7, with TRBD1 matching 7 bases. The CDR3 spans 13 residues. Germline V CDR1 and CDR2: SGHDT, YYEEEE. V was pared by 4 bases and J by 1 base, with 2 bases of the junction left unmatched. The CDR3 loop is CASSGGQSYEQYV. The CDR3 nucleotides are TGTGCCAGCAGCGGGGGACAGTCCTACGAGCAGTACGTC.

The V gene is TRBV11-2, the J gene TRBJ1-4, with D possibly matching TRBD1 (5 bases). The CDR3 length is 14 residues. Germline-derived CDR1 and CDR2 are SGHAT and FQNNGV. With 5 bases removed from V and 6 bases from J, the gap between germline ends came to 13 bases. In DNA form, the CDR3 reads TGTGCCAGCAGCCGATCTCCGGGGGATGAAAAACTGTTTTTT. It is translated as CASSRSPGDEKLFF.

This clone was picked up one time. The V call is TRBV27, the J call TRBJ2-6, with unresolved D. The V gene lost 5 bases and the J gene lost 6 bases, with 11 bases spanning the gap. This CDR3 has 14 amino acids. CDR1 MNHEY and CDR2 SMNVEV come from the germline V gene (reference sequence). CDR3 sequence: CASSPVNSANVLTF. The DNA for the CDR3 is TGTGCCAGCAGTCCCGTCAACTCGGCCAACGTCCTGACTTTC.

This rearrangement joins TRBV7-8 to TRBJ2-7; tentative D call: TRBD2 (7 bases). V lost 0 bases, J lost 7 bases, and 16 bases lay in between. This CDR3 comprises 15 residues. Germline loops: CDR1 SGHVS, CDR2 FQNEAQ. The CDR3 DNA sequence: TGTGCCAGCAGCTTAGCGATCGGGGGGCCCGTTGAGCAGTACGTC. Translated: CASSLAIGGPVEQYV.

This sequence joins TRBV7-9 and TRBJ2-7; a weak D match, TRBD1 (6 bases). Trimming stripped 2 bases from V and 2 bases from J, with 7 bases between. The CDR3 has 13 residues. Germline loops: CDR1 SEHNR, CDR2 FQNEAQ (reference sequence). The CDR3 spells CASSLQGTYEQYF. In DNA, the CDR3 is TGTGCCAGCAGCTTACAGGGGACCTACGAGCAGTACTTC.

The rearrangement links TRBV2 to TRBJ2-7; 7 nucleotides line up with TRBD1. Germline values: CDR1 SNHLY, CDR2 FYNNEI. The CDR3 is 14 residues long. J was trimmed by 4 bases and V by 4 bases; bases with no gene match: 7. The CDR3 here is CASSAGTAIYEQYF. CDR3 DNA sequence: TGTGCCAGCAGTGCCGGGACAGCGATTTACGAGCAGTACTTC.

This chain links TRBV27 with TRBJ1-6; D ambiguous. CDR3 size: 14 residues. Germline V gives CDR1 MNHEY, CDR2 SMNVEV (reference sequence). V was pared by 4 bases and J by 10 bases, with 14 bases between. CDR3 sequence reads: CASSSVVSGSPLHF. DNA for the CDR3: TGTGCCAGCAGTTCCGTTGTAAGCGGCTCACCCCTCCACTTT.